This T cell receptor (beta chain) was identified in a study of T cells in Graves' hyperthyroidism and ophthalmopathy. This clonotype has ten or more counts. The TCR beta CDR3 regions underwent amplification using RNA transcripts as the source. TCR CDR3 underwent first-round RT-PCR with the HTBI primer set. MiXCR, run by TCRdb on the multiplex PCR reads, gives a single entry per CDR3 protein. The sample records 600,000 to 750,000 distinct CDR3 sequences, approximately 15% being singletons. The germline V gene has CDR1 SNHLY and CDR2 FYNNEI. V was pared by 11 bases and J by 4 bases, with 5 bases of the junction left unmatched. The CDR3 consists of 13 residues.

Sequencing used blood. The J gene is TRBJ2-7, the V gene TRBV2; 13 nucleotides line up with TRBD2. The TCR originated in a man in his forties or fifties with Graves' hyperthyroidism. CDR3 protein: CAGTSGMSYEQYF. CDR3 nucleotide sequence: TGTGCCGGGACTAGCGGGATGTCGTACGAGCAGTACTTC.